The TCR beta chain described here comes from a study of molecular identifiers for immune sequencing clone quantification. V lost 2 bases, J lost 6 bases, and 14 bases lay in between. The CDR3 sequence is 14 residues long. CDR1 is LNHDA and CDR2 is SQIVND in the germline V gene (reference sequence). Whole-study results and caveats: Clone sizes could be underestimated for highly expanded clones when identical TCR molecules share a barcode.

Libraries of bulk TCR were made by previously described methods (with listed TCR primers). TCRdb re-analysed the PCR reads in MiXCR, keeping a single row per CDR3 protein. Seen here are 550,000 to 750,000 distinct CDR3 sequences, roughly 21% observed once, and the top ten hold approximately 0.9%. As CD8+CD4-CCR7+CD45RA+ cells, naive CD8 T cells were sorted. This clonotype has only a few counts. Antigen: not known. Material for sequencing was naive CD8+ T cells from blood, with Jurkat cell RNA spiked in. The subset denotes: FACS-sorted CD8+CD4-CCR7+CD45RA+ naive T cells. The clonotype was recovered from a human donor in good health. Some libraries in this study had Jurkat cell RNA spiked in. The rearrangement uses TRBV19 and TRBJ2-7; tentative D call: TRBD2 (5 bases). CDR3 in amino acids: CASSIRPSGGEQYF. For the CDR3, the DNA is TGTGCCAGTAGTATAAGGCCCTCAGGAGGCGAGCAGTACTTC.